These 32 T cell receptor beta chains were sequenced from one sample in a study of CD8+CD57+ T cells in acquired aplastic anemia. Genomic DNA constituted the template upon which TCR beta VDJ and CDR3 profiling was performed. TCRdb recomputed calls from the reads with MiXCR, one row per CDR3 protein. The repertoire consists of more than 250,000 distinct CDR3 sequences, with 56% occurring once and the leading ten covering 8%. The sample was sorted CD4+, CD8+, or CD8+CD57+ T cells (not recorded which) from PBMCs. The receptors here all came from a human donor with severe aplastic anemia or a healthy control (not recorded which).

In this sample, this clonotype turned up many times. The rearrangement links TRBV5-1 to TRBJ2-5; no definite D call. Germline CDR1 reads SGHRS; CDR2 reads YFSETQ. Deletions cut 0 bases from V and 5 bases from J, with 14 bases between. There are 15 residues in the CDR3. CDR3 protein: CASSLGPDPRETQYF. CDR3 bases: TGCGCCAGCAGCTTGGGGCCAGACCCACGGGAGACCCAGTACTTC.

This clonotype was detected many times. The V and J genes are TRBV7-2 and TRBJ2-7, with unresolved D. This CDR3 is built from 14 residues. Germline V lookup: CDR1 SGHTA, CDR2 FQGNSA. With 2 bases removed from V and 7 bases from J, the gap between germline ends came to 15 bases. The CDR3 loop reads CASSLSEVVGEQYF. In nucleotides, the CDR3 is TGTGCCAGCAGCTTATCCGAAGTCGTAGGAGAGCAGTACTTC.

The CDR3 reads CASITTPTQGEDSPLHF. The DNA of the CDR3 is TGTGCCAGCATCACTACTCCCACCCAGGGGGAGGATTCACCCCTCCACTTT. The chain recombines TRBV5-4 with TRBJ1-6; 7 nucleotides agree with TRBD1. The junction had 17 bases not matched to a gene; V was cut back by 6 bases and J by 8 bases. CDR3 length: 17 residues. From germline, CDR1 is SGHNT and CDR2 YYREEE (reference sequence).

The rearrangement joins TRBV2 to TRBJ2-4; no clear D. Trimming took off 3 bases at V and 11 bases at J, with 11 bases between the two ends. There are 12 residues in the CDR3. Germline CDR1 reads SNHLY; CDR2 reads FYNNEI. The chain's CDR3 is CASSDRLTVQYF. Written as DNA, the CDR3 is TGTGCCAGCAGTGACAGACTTACTGTTCAGTACTTC.

The chain links TRBV20-1 to TRBJ1-6, with D unclear. Germline loops: CDR1 DFQATT, CDR2 SNEGSKA (reference sequence). V lost 3 bases and J lost 4, with 10 bases in between. The CDR3 length is 14 residues. The CDR3 nucleotides read TGCAGTGCTAGTGGGTCTGGGTATAATTCACCCCTCCACTTT. Translated, it gives CSASGSGYNSPLHF.

This clonotype has at least ten counts. The chain has TRBV7-8 and TRBJ1-2; 9 bases are a match to TRBD1. The CDR3 covers 16 residues. The V and J ends lost 6 bases and 3 bases, in that order; junction bases with no gene match: 11. Germline V gene sequence: CDR1 SGHVS, CDR2 FQNEAQ. The CDR3 sequence: CASSSPPGQGDYGYTF. The CDR3 bases are TGTGCCAGCAGTTCTCCCCCGGGACAGGGCGACTATGGCTACACCTTC.

This clonotype occurred many times. The chain joins TRBV24-1 to TRBJ2-5; perhaps TRBD2 as D (6 bases). CDR3 length: 15 residues. V lost 3 bases and J 5 bases, leaving 15 bases between the germline ends. Germline V gene sequence: CDR1 KGHDR, CDR2 SFDVKD. The CDR3 reads CATSDPRGTGETQYF. The CDR3 coding sequence is TGTGCCACCAGTGATCCCCGGGGGACCGGGGAGACCCAGTACTTC.

CDR3 in DNA: TGTGCCAGCAGCTTAGATAACGGACCTACCTACACCTTC. Amino acids: CASSLDNGPTYTF. The chain carries TRBV7-9 and TRBJ1-2; the D is unclear. Trimming stripped 1 base from V and 10 bases from J, with 13 bases between. This CDR3 has 13 amino acids. The V gene's germline CDR1 is SEHNR and CDR2 FQNEAQ (reference sequence). Variable domain in full (rest from reference TRBV7-9 and TRBJ1-2): DTGVSQNPRHKITKRGQNVTFRCDPISEHNRLYWYRQTLGQGPEFLTYFQNEAQLEKSRLLSDRFSAERPKGSFSTLEIQRTEQGDSAMYLCASSLDNGPTYTFGSGTRLTVV.

This clonotype was found many times. The rearrangement joins TRBV15 to TRBJ2-7; possible D gene TRBD1, 6 bases. CDR1 and CDR2 from the germline V gene are LNHNV and YYDKDF (reference sequence). The CDR3 consists of 17 residues. The V and J ends lost 3 bases and 2 bases respectively, with 20 bases between them. This chain's CDR3 is CATSRSLTETGAYEQYF. The CDR3 bases are TGTGCCACCAGCAGGAGCCTTACCGAGACAGGAGCCTACGAGCAGTACTTC.

The V call is TRBV29-1, the J call TRBJ2-5; tentatively, D is TRBD1 (5 bases). V was shortened by 6 bases and J by 1 base, with 6 bases between the two germline ends. Germline V gives CDR1 SQVTM, CDR2 ANQGSEA. This CDR3 is built from 11 residues. CDR3 in DNA: TGCAGCGTGGGGCTCCAAGAGACCCAGTACTTC. This gives the protein CSVGLQETQYF.

The J gene is TRBJ2-3, the V gene TRBV20-1, with 12 positions matching TRBD1. Looked up from germline, CDR1 is DFQATT and CDR2 is SNEGSKA (reference sequence). V dropped 6 bases and J dropped 6; count of bases not matched to a gene: 7. This CDR3 comprises 14 residues. Written as DNA, the CDR3 is TGCAGTGCCAGGGGGGACAGGGGGCTCGATACGCAGTATTTT. It translates to CSARGDRGLDTQYF.

This clonotype was detected ten times or more. The chain recombines TRBV25-1 with TRBJ1-1; no clear D gene. Germline CDR1 reads MGHDK; CDR2 reads SYGVNS. The V end lost 6 bases, the J end lost 6 bases, and 8 bases lay between the germline ends. This CDR3 is built from 11 residues. The DNA of the CDR3 is TGTGCCAGCAGATCAGGCCCTGAAGCTTTCTTT. This gives the protein CASRSGPEAFF.

Many counts were recorded for this clonotype. The CDR3 sequence: CASSHQGGSEPTKQYF. CDR3 DNA: TGTGCCAGCAGTCACCAAGGAGGCAGTGAACCTACGAAGCAGTACTTC. The chain employs TRBV2 and TRBJ2-7; perhaps TRBD2 as D (5 bases). The CDR3 loop spans 16 amino acids. Germline CDR1 reads SNHLY; CDR2 reads FYNNEI. V was clipped by 5 bases and J by 8 bases, with 25 bases between them.

This clonotype was found many times. This chain connects TRBV12-3 or TRBV12-4 to TRBJ2-5; 7 bases align to TRBD1. CDR3 length: 17 residues. J gave up 3 bases and V 3 bases, and 13 bases lay outside the gene matches. CDR3 DNA sequence: TGTGCCAGCAGTTTCGGGTCGGGCAGGGGGACGGAAGAGACCCAGTACTTC. Amino acids: CASSFGSGRGTEETQYF.

The rearrangement joins TRBV10-3 to TRBJ2-5; 8 positions match TRBD2. J gave up 3 bases and V 3 bases, and 9 bases lay outside the gene matches. In germline, CDR1 is ENHRY, CDR2 SYGVKD. This CDR3 has 16 amino acids. The CDR3 DNA sequence: TGTGCCATCAGTGAAAGGGCGGGGGGCAATAAAGAGACCCAGTACTTC. Its protein product is CAISERAGGNKETQYF.

The chain links TRBV15 to TRBJ2-3, with 12 bases aligning to TRBD2. CDR1 is LNHNV and CDR2 is YYDKDF in the germline V gene (reference sequence). V shed 2 bases, J shed 0 bases, and the junction held 9 bases outside the gene matches. The CDR3 is 19 amino acids. This CDR3 reads CATSRSLAGGIFSTDTQYF. CDR3 bases: TGTGCCACCAGCAGATCTCTAGCGGGGGGGATTTTCAGCACAGATACGCAGTATTTT.

The V gene is TRBV7-2, the J gene TRBJ2-2; perhaps TRBD2 as D (5 bases). The germline CDR1 and CDR2 sequences are SGHTA and FQGNSA. V was shortened by 9 bases and J by 0 bases, with 17 bases between the two germline ends. The CDR3 length is 16 residues. This CDR3 is CASSSPPAANTGELFF. The CDR3 DNA is TGTGCCAGTAGTTCCCCCCCAGCGGCGAACACCGGGGAGCTGTTTTTT. Combining the CDR3 with reference TRBV7-2 and TRBJ2-2 gives the whole variable domain GAGVSQSPSNKVTEKGKDVELRCDPISGHTALYWYRQSLGQGLEFLIYFQGNSAPDKSGLPSDRFSAERTGGSVSTLTIQRTQQEDSAVYLCASSSPPAANTGELFFGEGSRLTVL.

The rearrangement links TRBV9 to TRBJ1-2; a weak D match, TRBD1 (5 bases). This CDR3 spans 14 amino acids. The ends were cut back, 4 bases at V and 5 bases at J, with 15 bases in the middle. CDR1 and CDR2 (germline): SGDLS, YYNGEE. The DNA for the CDR3 is TGTGCCAGCAGCTTCCGGGGGGAGAGGTATGGCTACACCTTC. Translation gives CASSFRGERYGYTF. Full variable domain (rest looked up from reference TRBV9 and TRBJ1-2): DSGVTQTPKHLITATGQRVTLRCSPRSGDLSVYWYQQSLDQGLQFLIQYYNGEERAKGNILERFSAQQFPDLHSELNLSSLELGDSALYFCASSFRGERYGYTFGSGTRLTVV.

This clonotype was recorded once. The chain joins TRBV9 to TRBJ2-5; maybe TRBD1 (6 bases). Germline loops: CDR1 SGDLS, CDR2 YYNGEE. The V gene lost 4 bases and the J gene lost 4 bases, with 14 bases spanning the gap. The CDR3 has 14 amino acids. The CDR3 loop reads CASSQTRRGETQYF. The CDR3 DNA reads TGTGCCAGCAGCCAGACTCGCAGGGGAGAGACCCAGTACTTC.

The chain carries TRBV2 and TRBJ2-3, with D maybe TRBD1 (5 bases). Trimming left V 4 bases short and J 3 bases short, with 11 bases between. Germline values: CDR1 SNHLY, CDR2 FYNNEI. The CDR3 has 14 amino acids. CDR3 DNA: TGTGCCAGCAGTGTCCAGGGTACGACAGATACGCAGTATTTT. This gives the protein CASSVQGTTDTQYF.

On this clonotype itself: Lacking the conserved final phenylalanine or tryptophan, this CDR3 likely reflects a read error. The V call is TRBV10-3, the J call TRBJ2-1; 7 bases align to TRBD2. CDR1 is ENHRY, CDR2 SYGVKD, per germline. V gave up 3 bases and J gave up 6 bases; unmatched junction bases: 11. The CDR3 covers 16 residues. The CDR3 bases are TGTGCCATCAGTGACCGTCAGCGGGGAGTGTCCAATGAGCAGTTCCTC. Protein product: CAISDRQRGVSNEQFL.

The chain employs TRBV12-3 or TRBV12-4 and TRBJ2-5; 8 positions agree with TRBD1. CDR3 size: 14 residues. J was trimmed by 4 bases and V by 6 bases; bases with no gene match: 7. CDR3 protein: CASSSRTGSETQYF. The CDR3 coding sequence is TGTGCCAGCAGCTCTAGGACAGGGTCAGAGACCCAGTACTTC.

In this sample, this clonotype turned up once. This chain links TRBV7-2 with TRBJ2-5, with 7 positions matching TRBD1. The germline CDR1 and CDR2 sequences are SGHTA and FQGNSA. V gave up 1 base and J gave up 5 bases; unmatched junction bases: 10. CDR3 length: 16 amino acids. The CDR3 DNA follows: TGTGCCAGCAGCTTAGAACCCCTCGGACAGGCGGAGACCCAGTACTTC. This encodes CASSLEPLGQAETQYF.

This clonotype was detected only a few times. The CDR3 nucleotides read TGTGCCAGCAGCTCGTCCCCGGGGGCTCAAGAGACCCAGTACTTC. Translation gives CASSSSPGAQETQYF. The V gene is TRBV7-4, the J gene TRBJ2-7; the D gene could be TRBD1 or TRBD2 (6 bases each). The closer fit of TRBJ2-5 to the DNA end suggests the J call may be wrong. CDR3 length: 15 residues. In germline, CDR1 is SGHVT, CDR2 SQSDAQ.

With respect to this clonotype: A single base separates this from a much larger clone, so it may be a read error. The chain employs TRBV12-5 and TRBJ1-3; D gene ambiguous. V lost 5 bases to trimming and J lost 0 bases, with 8 bases between them. Germline V gene sequence: CDR1 LGHNT, CDR2 FRNRAP. The CDR3 has 14 residues. The CDR3 DNA sequence: TGTGCTAGTGGTGGGAGCGACTCTGGAAACACCATATATTTT. Amino acid sequence: CASGGSDSGNTIYF.

The chain employs TRBV19 and TRBJ1-2, with D perhaps TRBD1 (5 bases). CDR1 LNHDA and CDR2 SQIVND come from the germline V gene (reference sequence). V shed 5 bases and J shed 4 bases, with 23 bases lying between them. The CDR3 has 17 amino acids. The CDR3 protein is CASSGSGRDTRGYGYTF. CDR3 DNA: TGTGCCAGTAGTGGATCGGGACGCGACACGCGAGGCTATGGCTACACCTTC.

This clonotype was detected only a few times. This chain links TRBV24-1 with TRBJ2-5, with 8 positions matching TRBD1. J lost 1 base, V lost 9 bases, and 6 bases had no gene match. Germline assignment: CDR1 KGHDR and CDR2 SFDVKD. This CDR3 is 14 amino acids long. The CDR3 DNA follows: TGTGCCACCGAGGACAGGGAGCTCCAAGAGACCCAGTACTTC. This sequence encodes CATEDRELQETQYF.

This clonotype was seen just once. The chain joins TRBV7-9 to TRBJ2-6, with D tentatively TRBD2 (6 bases). The CDR3 extends over 18 amino acids. Germline lookup yields CDR1 SEHNR and CDR2 FQNEAQ (reference sequence). The V end lost 1 base, the J end lost 0 bases, and 13 bases lay between the germline ends. The CDR3 DNA follows: TGTGCCAGCAGCTTAGGCGTGGGGGGACTCTCTGGGGCCAACGTCCTGACTTTC. The encoded protein is CASSLGVGGLSGANVLTF. The full variable domain, with the rest looked up from reference TRBV7-9 and TRBJ2-6, is DTGVSQNPRHKITKRGQNVTFRCDPISEHNRLYWYRQTLGQGPEFLTYFQNEAQLEKSRLLSDRFSAERPKGSFSTLEIQRTEQGDSAMYLCASSLGVGGLSGANVLTFGAGSRLTVL.

The chain combines TRBV7-6 with TRBJ2-1; possibly TRBD1 or TRBD2 for D (5 bases each). The CDR3 sequence is 14 residues long. CDR1 and CDR2 from the germline V gene are SGHVS and FNYEAQ. With 4 bases removed from V and 11 bases from J, the gap between germline ends came to 18 bases. The CDR3 protein is CASSYGGGLAQQFF. The CDR3 DNA reads as TGTGCCAGCAGCTATGGGGGTGGGCTAGCCCAGCAGTTCTTC.

This clonotype was detected only a few times. J is TRBJ1-6 and V is TRBV7-8; D is undetermined. Trimming stripped 2 bases from V and 10 bases from J, with 12 bases between. CDR1 and CDR2 from the germline V gene are SGHVS and FQNEAQ. This CDR3 has 14 residues. Here the CDR3 DNA reads TGTGCCAGCAGCTTACCCGATAGCGGGTCACCCCTCCACTTT. The encoded protein is CASSLPDSGSPLHF.

This chain links TRBV7-6 with TRBJ2-7; possible D gene TRBD1, 6 bases. CDR3 length: 15 amino acids. CDR1 is SGHVS, CDR2 FNYEAQ, per germline. V gave up 0 bases and J gave up 4 bases, with 13 bases separating them. CDR3 in amino acids: CASSLAKDRFYEQYF. CDR3 nucleotides: TGTGCCAGCAGCTTAGCGAAAGACAGGTTTTACGAGCAGTACTTC. Full variable domain (missing parts from reference TRBV7-6 and TRBJ2-7): GAGVSQSPRYKVTKRGQDVALRCDPISGHVSLYWYRQALGQGPEFLTYFNYEAQQDKSGLPNDRFSAERPEGSISTLTIQRTEQRDSAMYRCASSLAKDRFYEQYFGPGTRLTVT.

This clonotype appeared many times. V gene TRBV5-8 combines with J gene TRBJ1-2; 7 bases fit TRBD1. The V gene end was trimmed by 4 bases and the J gene end by 8 bases; junction bases not matched to a gene: 14. This CDR3 is 15 amino acids long. Germline V lookup: CDR1 SGHTS, CDR2 YDEGEE. CDR3: CASSESAKGAPGYTF. The CDR3 DNA reads as TGTGCCAGCAGCGAGAGCGCCAAGGGGGCGCCCGGCTACACCTTC.